This TCR beta chain is from a study of T cells of healthy individuals. TCRdb independently ran MiXCR on the 5' RACE reads; one entry per CDR3 protein. The repertoire holds tens of thousands of distinct CDR3 sequences, roughly 17% seen once, with approximately 4.6% in the top ten. Losses at the gene ends were 0 bases for V and 11 bases for J; bases not matched to a gene: 3. CDR1 SGHRS and CDR2 YFSETQ come from the germline V gene. The CDR3 sequence is 12 residues long. This clonotype was obtained from a human donor in good health. This chain uses TRBV5-1 with TRBJ1-1, with 8 bases lining up with TRBD1. CDR3 loop: CASSLVGTGAFF. DNA of the CDR3: TGCGCCAGCAGCTTGGTTGGGACAGGCGCTTTCTTT.